What follows are 23 T cell receptor beta chains derived from one specimen sequenced in a study of regulatory T cells in long-lasting Graves disease. Combining iRepertoire HTBI primers with Arm-PCR of CDR3 regions, the authors built TCR beta libraries. One entry per CDR3 protein, called by TCRdb with MiXCR from the multiplex PCR reads. The table lists about 440,000 distinct CDR3 sequences, about 16% of them singletons, with over 8.5% in the top ten. Sample time point: newly diagnosed GD, antithyroid drugs for less than 3 months. PBMC-extracted RNA yielded the TCR library. The same data also contributed to another study, on T cells in Graves' hyperthyroidism and ophthalmopathy.

The sequencing used peripheral blood mononuclear cells (PBMCs), collected at new diagnosis, from a patient treated with antithyroid drugs. The receptors were sampled from a young woman with Graves disease.

Comment on this clonotype: A much larger clone lies a single base off, so this may be a read error. The chain is built from TRBV20-1 and TRBJ2-7; D perhaps matches TRBD1 (5 bases). CDR1 and CDR2 from the germline V gene are DFQATT and SNEGSKA (reference sequence). The CDR3 spans 13 residues. The V end lost 1 base, the J end lost 2 bases, and 9 bases lay between the germline ends. This CDR3 is CSARVMGPYEQYF. In DNA form, the CDR3 reads TGCAGTGCTAGAGTCATGGGGCCCTACGAGCAGTACTTC.

This clonotype was detected ten times or more. The chain carries TRBV4-3 and TRBJ2-7, with D perhaps matching TRBD1 (5 bases). Between the trimmed V and J ends, which lost 1 base and 0 bases, there was a span of 16 bases. The CDR3 runs 17 residues. Germline lookup yields CDR1 LGHNA and CDR2 YSLEER. The CDR3 region is CASSQAVGRVNSYEQYF. The CDR3 coding sequence is TGCGCCAGCAGCCAAGCTGTAGGCAGGGTAAACTCCTACGAGCAGTACTTC.

This clonotype was detected many times. This chain joins TRBV10-3 and TRBJ2-3, with D possibly TRBD2 on 6 matching bases. Germline lookup yields CDR1 ENHRY and CDR2 SYGVKD. There are 14 residues in the CDR3. The V and J ends lost 10 bases and 4 bases respectively, with 18 bases between them. The DNA for the CDR3 is TGTGCCAGCGACGGCGGGAATGTACCAGATACGCAGTATTTT. Its protein is CASDGGNVPDTQYF.

Concerning this clonotype itself: A read error may produce the germline difference seen at one junction end. This chain uses TRBV4-1 with TRBJ2-7; D is perhaps TRBD1 or TRBD2 (5 bases each). CDR3 length: 16 residues. Germline V gives CDR1 MGHRA, CDR2 YSYEKL. Here the CDR3 reads CASSASGTEKPTIVNF. CDR3 nucleotide sequence: TGCGCCAGCAGCGCTTCCGGGACCGAAAAGCCCACGATTGTGAACTTC.

This chain uses TRBV9 with TRBJ1-6, with no clear D. Trimming removed 0 bases at V and 0 bases at J, with 10 bases between. The CDR3 runs 17 residues. CDR1 SGDLS and CDR2 YYNGEE come from the germline V gene. The CDR3 here is CASSVEQLSSYNSPLHF. DNA for the CDR3: TGTGCCAGCAGCGTAGAACAGCTGAGCTCCTATAATTCACCCCTCCACTTT.

The CDR3 loop reads CASSSPGGVDTQYF. CDR3 DNA sequence: TGTGCCAGCAGTTCCCCAGGGGGCGTAGATACGCAGTATTTT. The chain employs TRBV28 and TRBJ2-3, with 8 positions matching TRBD1. V shed 4 bases and J 5 bases; nucleotides not matched to a gene: 5. From germline, CDR1 is MDHEN and CDR2 SYDVKM. There are 14 residues in the CDR3.

Worth noting for this clonotype: This clone may be a read error of a much larger clone one base away. V is TRBV27 and J is TRBJ2-7; possibly TRBD1 for D (6 bases). Germline CDR1 and CDR2: MNHEY and SMNVEV (reference sequence). This CDR3 region has 15 residues. Trimming removed 8 bases at V and 0 bases at J, with 17 bases between. The chain's CDR3 is CASGTIQGRSYEQYF. Here the CDR3 DNA reads TGTGCCAGCGGTACAATACAGGGCCGCTCCTACGAGCAGTACTTC.

V gene TRBV24-1 combines with J gene TRBJ2-1, with D uncertain. V gave up 1 base and J gave up 6 bases, with 6 bases separating them. The CDR3 runs to 13 residues. Looked up from germline, CDR1 is KGHDR and CDR2 is SFDVKD. In DNA, the CDR3 is TGTGCCACCAGTGATTTTGACCCCAATGAGCAGTTCTTC. It is translated as CATSDFDPNEQFF.

This clonotype has ten or more counts. The rearrangement joins TRBV18 to TRBJ2-5; TRBD1 matches at 9 bases. The germline gives CDR1 KGHSH, CDR2 LQKENI. J lost 6 bases, V lost 3 bases, and 5 bases had no gene match. The CDR3 length is 14 residues. The CDR3 DNA reads as TGTGCCAGCTCACCGGGACAGGGTGGTAAGACCCAGTACTTC. Its protein is CASSPGQGGKTQYF. Supplemented by reference TRBV18 and TRBJ2-5, the full variable domain reads NAGVMQNPRHLVRRRGQEARLRCSPMKGHSHVYWYRQLPEEGLKFMVYLQKENIIDESGMPKERFSAEFPKEGPSILRIQQVVRGDSAAYFCASSPGQGGKTQYFGPGTRLLVL.

This chain connects TRBV28 to TRBJ2-1; unclear D gene. The ends were cut back, 4 bases at V and 6 bases at J, with 10 bases in the middle. CDR1 and CDR2 from the germline V gene are MDHEN and SYDVKM. This CDR3 is 13 amino acids long. The CDR3: CASSYSESNEQFF. CDR3 sequence (DNA): TGTGCCAGCAGTTACTCGGAAAGCAATGAGCAGTTCTTC.

This clonotype occurred many times. The gene calls are TRBV3-1 and TRBJ1-1, with D unclear. CDR3 length: 15 residues. Germline-derived CDR1 and CDR2 are LGHDT and YNNKEL (reference sequence). V was shortened by 0 bases and J by 10 bases, with 18 bases between the two germline ends. CDR3 sequence: CASSQEAPERIGAFF. The CDR3 bases are TGTGCCAGCAGCCAAGAAGCACCTGAACGAATCGGAGCTTTCTTT. The whole variable domain, filled in from reference TRBV3-1 and TRBJ1-1, reads DTAVSQTPKYLVTQMGNDKSIKCEQNLGHDTMYWYKQDSKKFLKIMFSYNNKELIINETVPNRFSPKSPDKAHLNLHINSLELGDSAVYFCASSQEAPERIGAFFGQGTRLTVV.

This clonotype was picked up many times. The CDR3 protein is CASSLDGRYSYNEQFF. For the CDR3, the DNA is TGTGCCAGCAGCTTAGATGGCCGTTACTCCTACAATGAGCAGTTCTTC. J is TRBJ2-1 and V is TRBV7-2; no definite D call. The CDR3 has 16 residues. Per the germline V gene, CDR1 is SGHTA and CDR2 is FQGNSA. Between the trimmed V and J ends, which lost 1 base and 0 bases, there was a span of 10 bases.

This clonotype has a handful of counts. The rearrangement joins TRBV6-2 or TRBV6-3 to TRBJ2-1, with D possibly TRBD1 on 5 matching bases. Per the germline V gene, CDR1 is MNHEY and CDR2 is SVGEGT. This CDR3 comprises 13 residues. V gave up 6 bases and J gave up 3 bases, with 9 bases separating them. CDR3: CASRLDSYNEQFF. CDR3 nucleotide sequence: TGTGCCAGCAGACTCGACAGCTACAATGAGCAGTTCTTC.

The chain has TRBV5-1 and TRBJ1-5; 7 bases align to TRBD1. V was clipped by 4 bases and J by 5 bases; unmatched bases: 6. The CDR3 totals 14 residues. Per the germline V gene, CDR1 is SGHRS and CDR2 is YFSETQ. The DNA for the CDR3 is TGCGCCAGCAGCCCGGACAGGATGGATCAGCCCCAGCATTTT. This translates into CASSPDRMDQPQHF.

Regarding this clonotype: This likely comes from a read error, as the CDR3 has no conserved phenylalanine or tryptophan at its end. This chain connects TRBV12-5 to TRBJ1-1; D is unclear. Deletions cut 0 bases from V and 3 bases from J, with 14 bases between. The CDR3 has 16 amino acids. CDR1 is LGHNT, CDR2 FRNRAP, per germline. CDR3 in DNA: TGTGCTAGTGGTTTGGTACGAGGAGGATCGTACACTGAAGCTTTCCTT. Amino acids: CASGLVRGGSYTEAFL.

The CDR3 is CAVGRAENNSPLHF. For the CDR3, the DNA is TGTGCCGTCGGTAGGGCTGAGAATAATTCACCCCTCCACTTT. The chain is built from TRBV10-3 and TRBJ1-6; D gene ambiguous. This CDR3 region has 14 residues. The V and J ends lost 11 bases and 5 bases respectively, with 16 bases between them. Germline lookup yields CDR1 ENHRY and CDR2 SYGVKD.

Notes on this clonotype: This may be a read error: a much more frequent sequence differs by one nucleotide. The J gene is TRBJ2-1, the V gene TRBV20-1; 10 nucleotides agree with TRBD2. The CDR3 contains 15 residues. Germline trimming cut 7 bases from V and 5 bases from J; bases unmatched to any gene: 11. Germline lookup yields CDR1 DFQATT and CDR2 SNEGSKA (reference sequence). CDR3 loop: CSGSNRLAGNNEQFF. In DNA, the CDR3 is TGCAGTGGTAGTAATCGACTAGCGGGCAACAATGAGCAGTTCTTC.

This clonotype was counted at least ten times. The chain joins TRBV13 to TRBJ2-7; D may be TRBD1 (8 bases). Germline values: CDR1 PRHDT, CDR2 FYEKMQ (reference sequence). V dropped 5 bases and J dropped 3 bases, with 14 bases sitting between them. The CDR3 has 14 amino acids. In DNA form, the CDR3 reads TGTGCCAGCAGCGCAGGGGGCGGGGGCTACGAGCAGTACTTC. Translation: CASSAGGGGYEQYF. The full variable domain, its missing parts supplied by reference TRBV13 and TRBJ2-7, is AAGVIQSPRHLIKEKRETATLKCYPIPRHDTVYWYQQGPGQDPQFLISFYEKMQSDKGSIPDRFSAQQFSDYHSELNMSSLELGDSALYFCASSAGGGGYEQYFGPGTRLTVT.

This clonotype was recorded at least ten times. The chain carries TRBV11-2 and TRBJ2-7; D is unresolved. With 0 bases removed from V and 0 bases from J, the gap between germline ends came to 9 bases. Germline V gene sequence: CDR1 SGHAT, CDR2 FQNNGV. The CDR3 runs to 15 residues. The CDR3 DNA reads as TGTGCCAGCAGCTTAGAAGGCTCCAGCTCCTACGAGCAGTACTTC. As protein: CASSLEGSSSYEQYF.

About this clonotype itself: A much more abundant neighbour one base away suggests this may be a read error. V is TRBV6-2 or TRBV6-3 and J is TRBJ2-1, with 12 bases matching TRBD2. Germline values: CDR1 MNHEY, CDR2 SVGEGT. CDR3 length: 17 amino acids. The CDR3 spells CASIEGTSGHLYSEQFF. The CDR3 region has the DNA TGTGCCAGCATCGAAGGGACTAGCGGGCATCTATACAGTGAGCAGTTCTTC.

The CDR3 region has the DNA TGTGCCAGCAGCGACCGGGACAGGTGTGGCTACACCTTC. This codes for CASSDRDRCGYTF. The rearrangement links TRBV6-1 to TRBJ1-2; 8 bases line up with TRBD1. Trimming at V came to 6 bases and at J to 7 bases, leaving 7 bases not matched to a gene. Germline V gene lookup returns CDR1 MNHNS and CDR2 SASEGT. CDR3 length: 13 amino acids.

Many counts were recorded for this clonotype. The chain recombines TRBV30 with TRBJ2-1; unclear D gene. The CDR3 totals 11 residues. The germline V gene encodes CDR1 GTSNPN and CDR2 SVGIG (reference sequence). V was trimmed by 2 bases and J by 6 bases, leaving 5 bases between them. CDR3 in DNA: TGTGCCTGGAGTAGGTTCAATGAGCAGTTCTTC. Its translation is CAWSRFNEQFF.

Concerning this clonotype itself: A much bigger clone sits one base away, suggesting this may be a read error. The V and J genes are TRBV9 and TRBJ2-3, with D unresolved. Between the trimmed V and J ends, which lost 0 bases and 1 base, there was a span of 3 bases. This CDR3 has 13 amino acids. From germline, CDR1 is SGDLS and CDR2 YYNGEE. The CDR3 loop is CASSVEGTDTQYF. The CDR3 DNA is TGTGCCAGCAGCGTAGAGGGCACAGATACGCAGTATTTT.